The rows below give T cell receptor beta chains drawn from one sample of a study of early T cells in non-severe SARS-CoV-2 infection. Each CDR3 protein gets one entry after TCRdb re-called the 5' RACE reads with MiXCR. The sample contains some 41,000 distinct CDR3 sequences, about 5.3% of which appear only once. Specimen: whole blood. These TCRs come from an adult who was a healthcare worker with PCR-confirmed SARS-CoV-2 infection or an uninfected control (not recorded which). Both conserved end residues are part of each CDR3. The D gene is left open where the match is weak. A clone size is listed for some rows: how often the clone was seen (once, few, many), or a class if it is expanded.

J | size | V | D | CDR3 | DNA
TRBJ1-1 | many | TRBV20-1 | TRBD1 | CSARDVGQAYLAEAFF | TGCAGTGCTAGAGATGTTGGACAGGCCTATCTTGCTGAAGCTTTCTTT
TRBJ1-5 | - | TRBV6-6 | TRBD1 | CASSYSGRGRDNQPQHF | TGTGCCAGCAGTTACTCTGGTAGGGGGCGAGACAATCAGCCCCAGCATTTT
TRBJ2-3 | many | TRBV7-3 | - | CASSLIAGTDTQYF | TGTGCCAGCAGCTTAATTGCGGGCACAGATACGCAGTATTTT
TRBJ2-1 | many | TRBV27 | TRBD2 | CASSFLLARDEQFF | TGTGCCAGCAGTTTCCTACTAGCGCGGGATGAGCAGTTCTTC
TRBJ2-3 | - | TRBV28 | - | CASGLEGVSDTQYF | TGTGCCAGCGGTCTTGAGGGAGTCTCAGATACGCAGTATTTT
TRBJ1-1 | many | TRBV11-2 | TRBD1 | CASSLRTGRTEAFF | TGTGCCAGCAGCCTACGGACAGGGAGGACTGAAGCTTTCTTT
TRBJ2-1 | many | TRBV10-2 | - | CASSGLAPFYNEQFF | TGCGCCAGCAGTGGATTAGCCCCGTTCTACAATGAGCAGTTCTTC
TRBJ1-3 | few | TRBV6-6 | - | CASKDTGAGNTIYF | TGTGCCAGCAAGGATACGGGAGCTGGAAACACCATATATTTT
TRBJ2-1 | many | TRBV20-1 | TRBD2 | CSAFPLAGGQLGQFF | TGCAGTGCTTTCCCACTAGCGGGGGGGCAGCTTGGGCAGTTCTTC
TRBJ2-7 | - | TRBV9 | - | CASSVAEQYF | TGTGCCAGCAGCGTAGCGGAGCAGTACTTC
TRBJ2-7 | once | TRBV6-5 | TRBD2 | CASSYSGTSGSYEQYF | TGTGCCAGCAGTTACTCGGGGACTAGCGGCTCCTACGAGCAGTACTTC
TRBJ1-1 | - | TRBV6-2/TRBV6-3 | - | CASSYSMERDDTEAFF | TGTGCCAGCAGTTACTCGATGGAAAGGGACGACACTGAAGCTTTCTTT
TRBJ2-2 | many | TRBV24-1 | - | CATSDWGLGTNTGELFF | TGTGCCACCAGTGATTGGGGGTTGGGAACGAACACCGGGGAGCTGTTTTTT
TRBJ1-2 | many | TRBV12-3/TRBV12-4 | TRBD1 | CASSFWTGGDFNGYTF | TGTGCCAGCAGTTTCTGGACAGGGGGCGACTTTAATGGCTACACCTTC
TRBJ1-2 | many | TRBV7-3 | - | CASSLPGGGGYTF | TGTGCCAGCAGCCTCCCGGGAGGTGGTGGCTACACCTTC
TRBJ2-7 | many | TRBV7-3 | - | CASSLIGGDEQYF | TGTGCCAGCAGCTTAATCGGGGGCGACGAGCAGTACTTC
TRBJ2-6 | many | TRBV2 | TRBD1 | CASSPGQGLGANVLTF | TGTGCCAGCAGTCCGGGACAGGGTTTGGGGGCCAACGTCCTGACTTTC
TRBJ1-1 | many | TRBV20-1 | - | CSAIEPNSLGTEAFF | TGCAGTGCGATAGAGCCAAACAGCCTAGGGACTGAAGCTTTCTTT
TRBJ2-1 | few | TRBV7-2 | - | CASSLDRAREQFF | TGTGCCAGCAGCTTAGATAGGGCCAGAGAGCAGTTCTTC
TRBJ1-3 | many | TRBV5-1 | TRBD1 | CASKGQASSGNTIYF | TGCGCCAGCAAGGGACAGGCGTCTTCTGGAAACACCATATATTTT
TRBJ1-6 | few | TRBV12-3/TRBV12-4 | - | CASSLGVTLRSPLHF | TGTGCCAGCAGTCTAGGGGTGACTCTTCGTTCACCCCTCCACTTT
TRBJ2-3 | many | TRBV7-9 | - | CASSLVGESTDTQYF | TGTGCCAGCAGCTTAGTGGGGGAAAGCACAGATACGCAGTATTTT
TRBJ2-1 | many | TRBV20-1 | TRBD2 | CSARAPGLVGRSLNEQFF | TGCAGTGCTAGGGCCCCGGGACTAGTGGGGAGATCCCTTAATGAGCAGTTCTTC
TRBJ2-5 | - | TRBV7-6 | - | CVSSLRGRQETQYF | TGTGTCAGCAGCTTAAGGGGCAGACAAGAGACCCAGTACTTC
TRBJ1-1 | many | TRBV7-9 | - | CASSHSDAEAFF | TGTGCCAGCAGCCACTCTGACGCTGAAGCTTTCTTT
TRBJ1-5 | many | TRBV4-1 | - | CASSPYKDQPQHF | TGCGCCAGCAGCCCCTACAAGGATCAGCCCCAGCATTTT
TRBJ2-7 | - | TRBV19 | - | CASSQGVALYEQYF | TGTGCCAGTAGTCAAGGGGTAGCCTTGTACGAGCAGTACTTC
TRBJ1-1 | few | TRBV20-1 | - | CSASQGGGNTEAFF | TGCAGTGCTAGTCAGGGCGGAGGGAACACTGAAGCTTTCTTT
TRBJ2-2 | many | TRBV12-3/TRBV12-4 | TRBD1 | CASSLRPTGGKTGELFF | TGTGCCAGCAGTTTGAGGCCGACAGGGGGCAAGACCGGGGAGCTGTTTTTT
TRBJ2-2 | many | TRBV19 | - | CASSTQASNTGELFF | TGTGCCAGTAGTACACAGGCCTCGAACACCGGGGAGCTGTTTTTT
TRBJ2-2 | few | TRBV6-2/TRBV6-3 | TRBD1 | CASSPWTGGASGELFF | TGTGCCAGCAGTCCCTGGACAGGGGGCGCTTCCGGGGAGCTGTTTTTT
TRBJ2-7 | many | TRBV2 | - | CASMSSYEQYF | TGTGCCAGCATGAGTTCCTACGAGCAGTACTTC
TRBJ2-5 | many | TRBV7-8 | - | CASSFGPKETQYF | TGTGCCAGCAGCTTTGGACCCAAAGAGACCCAGTACTTC
TRBJ2-7 | many | TRBV12-3/TRBV12-4 | TRBD2 | CASTSAGGVHEQYF | TGTGCCAGCACCTCAGCGGGAGGGGTCCACGAGCAGTACTTC
TRBJ1-2 | many | TRBV20-1 | - | CSARGDFFGYTF | TGCAGTGCTAGGGGGGACTTCTTCGGCTACACCTTC
TRBJ1-5 | many | TRBV6-6 | - | CASSYSIGVRQPQHF | TGTGCCAGCAGTTACTCGATTGGGGTCCGTCAGCCCCAGCATTTT
TRBJ2-1 | many | TRBV10-3 | TRBD2 | CAISDFVWRGDDNEQFF | TGTGCCATCAGTGATTTTGTTTGGCGGGGGGACGACAATGAGCAGTTCTTC
TRBJ1-6 | - | TRBV25-1 | - | CASSDRRSSYNSPLHF | TGTGCCAGCAGTGACAGGAGAAGCTCCTATAATTCACCCCTCCACTTT
TRBJ1-2 | many | TRBV7-8 | - | CASSYEPNYGYTF | TGTGCCAGCAGCTATGAGCCTAACTATGGCTACACCTTC
TRBJ2-6 | - | TRBV3-1 | - | CASSHRANVLTF | TGTGCCAGCAGCCACCGGGCCAACGTCCTGACTTTC
TRBJ2-7 | - | TRBV6-2/TRBV6-3 | - | CASSPPVIPTYEQYF | TGTGCCAGCAGTCCCCCGGTGATTCCCACCTACGAGCAGTACTTC
TRBJ1-6 | few | TRBV7-2 | - | CASSLSRVANSPLHF | TGTGCCAGCAGCTTAAGCAGGGTAGCAAATTCACCCCTCCACTTT
TRBJ1-3 | many | TRBV6-2/TRBV6-3 | - | CASTSPDVATGNTIYF | TGTGCCAGCACCTCCCCGGACGTCGCGACTGGAAACACCATATATTTT
TRBJ1-5 | many | TRBV29-1 | TRBD1 | CSVVTGLGNQPQHF | TGCAGCGTAGTGACAGGGCTGGGCAATCAGCCCCAGCATTTT
TRBJ2-7 | few | TRBV27 | TRBD2 | CASSLSSPRGDEQYF | TGTGCCAGCAGTTTATCGTCCCCCCGGGGGGACGAGCAGTACTTC
TRBJ2-2 | few | TRBV15 | - | CATSAKGGELFF | TGTGCCACCAGTGCGAAGGGCGGGGAGCTGTTTTTT